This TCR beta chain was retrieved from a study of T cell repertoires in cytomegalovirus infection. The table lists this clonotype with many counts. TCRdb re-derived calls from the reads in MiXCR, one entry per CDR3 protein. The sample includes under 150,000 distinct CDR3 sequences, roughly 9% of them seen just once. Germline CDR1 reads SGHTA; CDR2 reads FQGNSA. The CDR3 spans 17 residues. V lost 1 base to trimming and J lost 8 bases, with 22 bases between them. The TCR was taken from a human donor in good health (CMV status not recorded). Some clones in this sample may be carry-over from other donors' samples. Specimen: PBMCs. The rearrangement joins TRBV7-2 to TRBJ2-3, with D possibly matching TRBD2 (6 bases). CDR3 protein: CASSLEWPDYGSSTQYF. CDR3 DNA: TGTGCCAGCAGCTTAGAATGGCCGGACTATGGATCTAGTACGCAGTATTTT.